Each of the 25 T cell receptor beta chains below was sequenced from the same sample in a study of blood T cell repertoires in COVID-19. Clones were read by immunoSEQ multiplex PCR, and TCRdb kept only the in-frame ones, dropping some. The profile shows approximately 500,000 clones, roughly 87% of them singletons. Sample: peripheral blood. These receptors originate from a man younger than 35 with COVID-19, enrolled during active disease.

V is TRBV4-1 and J is TRBJ2-7, with 8 bases lining up with TRBD1. CDR3 size: 17 residues. The trim removed 0 bases at V and 1 base at J, leaving 8 bases unmatched. Germline-derived CDR1 and CDR2 are MGHRA and YSYEKL. CDR3 protein: CASSQDKPGGASYEQYF. The CDR3, as DNA: TGCGCCAGCAGCCAAGACAAGCCAGGGGGCGCGTCCTACGAGCAGTACTTC.

This clone was detected once. The genes are TRBV4-1 and TRBJ2-1; 8 bases agree with TRBD2. This CDR3 has 19 amino acids. The V segment lost 0 bases and the J segment 8 bases; nucleotides outside the gene matches: 18. Germline loops: CDR1 MGHRA, CDR2 YSYEKL. CDR3 loop: CASSQDVVWAGGRRYEQFF. DNA of the CDR3: TGCGCCAGCAGCCAAGATGTTGTCTGGGCGGGGGGTCGACGGTATGAGCAGTTCTTC.

The chain combines TRBV5-5 with TRBJ2-7; TRBD1 aligns across 7 bases. V gave up 4 bases and J gave up 5 bases; unmatched junction bases: 6. This CDR3 is 13 amino acids long. The germline V gene has CDR1 SGHKS and CDR2 YYEKEE (reference sequence). CDR3 bases: TGTGCCAGCAGCGCCTGGGACAGCCACGAGCAGTACTTC. Its translation is CASSAWDSHEQYF.

The CDR3: CASRLSDNTGYGYTF. The CDR3 nucleotides read TGCGCCAGCAGGTTATCTGACAATACAGGCTATGGCTACACCTTC. The chain uses TRBV5-1 and TRBJ1-2; tentatively, D is TRBD1 (5 bases). This CDR3 is built from 15 residues. The germline V gene encodes CDR1 SGHRS and CDR2 YFSETQ. V was shortened by 5 bases and J by 4 bases, with 18 bases between the two germline ends.

The rearrangement joins TRBV7-9 to TRBJ2-5; TRBD1 might be the D (5 bases). Germline assignment: CDR1 SEHNR and CDR2 FQNEAQ (reference sequence). Trimming pared 1 base from V and 5 bases from J, leaving 11 bases between. The CDR3 has 14 amino acids. The CDR3 region has the DNA TGTGCCAGCAGCTTAGTTCAGGGCGCCGAGACCCAGTACTTC. It translates to CASSLVQGAETQYF. The full variable domain, completed using reference TRBV7-9 and TRBJ2-5, is DTGVSQNPRHKITKRGQNVTFRCDPISEHNRLYWYRQTLGQGPEFLTYFQNEAQLEKSRLLSDRFSAERPKGSFSTLEIQRTEQGDSAMYLCASSLVQGAETQYFGPGTRLLVL.

The chain links TRBV18 to TRBJ1-5, with 8 bases aligning to TRBD1. The CDR3 has 13 amino acids. V was pared by 6 bases and J by 5 bases, with 3 bases of the junction left unmatched. The germline V gene has CDR1 KGHSH and CDR2 LQKENI. The CDR3 bases are TGTGCCAGCTCTATGGACAGGGATCAGCCCCAGCATTTT. Its translation is CASSMDRDQPQHF.

The chain links TRBV5-6 to TRBJ1-4; possible D gene TRBD1, 6 bases. This CDR3 has 14 residues. V dropped 3 bases and J dropped 7 bases, with 13 bases sitting between them. The germline CDR1 and CDR2 sequences are SGHDT and YYEEEE. The CDR3 DNA sequence: TGTGCCAGCAGCTATAAGGGGGGGCGTGAAAAACTGTTTTTT. Translating it yields CASSYKGGREKLFF. The variable domain in full, completed from reference TRBV5-6 and TRBJ1-4, reads DAGVTQSPTHLIKTRGQQVTLRCSPKSGHDTVSWYQQALGQGPQFIFQYYEEEERQRGNFPDRFSGHQFPNYSSELNVNALLLGDSALYLCASSYKGGREKLFFGSGTQLSVL.

The rearrangement uses TRBV6-1 and TRBJ1-4, with TRBD1 as a possible D gene (5 bases). Trimming removed 4 bases at V and 0 bases at J, with 12 bases between. Germline CDR1 and CDR2: MNHNS and SASEGT. This CDR3 region has 16 residues. In nucleotides, the CDR3 is TGTGCCAGCAGTGGGGACGGAGGGGCAACTAATGAAAAACTGTTTTTT. Amino acid sequence: CASSGDGGATNEKLFF.

The chain couples TRBV5-1 to TRBJ2-3, with 7 bases identical to TRBD2. V was pared by 3 bases and J by 1 base, with 5 bases of the junction left unmatched. The germline V gene encodes CDR1 SGHRS and CDR2 YFSETQ. The CDR3 loop spans 15 amino acids. DNA for the CDR3: TGCGCCAGCAGCTGGGAGGGGAGAGGCACAGATACGCAGTATTTT. It is translated as CASSWEGRGTDTQYF.

This chain links TRBV6-5 with TRBJ2-5; TRBD1 might be the D (8 bases). The germline V gene has CDR1 MNHEY and CDR2 SVGAGI. Trimming removed 6 bases from V and 1 base from J, with 15 bases in between. This CDR3 has 15 amino acids. CDR3 protein: CASSGGTGVQETQYF. The CDR3 DNA reads TGTGCCAGCAGCGGGGGGACAGGAGTCCAAGAGACCCAGTACTTC.

The chain has TRBV18 and TRBJ2-2, with D hard to call. Trimming removed 6 bases from V and 6 bases from J, with 17 bases in between. The CDR3 covers 15 residues. Germline assignment: CDR1 KGHSH and CDR2 LQKENI. CDR3 sequence reads: CASSKVQVHPGELFF. In DNA, the CDR3 is TGTGCCAGCTCTAAAGTTCAGGTCCACCCCGGGGAGCTGTTTTTT.

The count of this clone is one. Other DNA sequences in the sample encode the same CDR3. The chain links TRBV28 to TRBJ1-2; 8 bases agree with TRBD1. Germline V gives CDR1 MDHEN, CDR2 SYDVKM. The V gene end was trimmed by 5 bases and the J gene end by 4 bases; junction bases not matched to a gene: 3. The CDR3 loop spans 13 amino acids. CDR3 sequence: CASSPGQVYGYTF. The CDR3 nucleotides are TGTGCCAGCAGTCCGGGACAGGTCTATGGCTACACCTTC.

The rearrangement uses TRBV13 and TRBJ2-1; 11 nucleotides agree with TRBD2. There are 16 residues in the CDR3. The germline CDR1 and CDR2 sequences are PRHDT and FYEKMQ (reference sequence). After removal of 5 bases from V and 9 bases from J, the junction contained 12 bases not matched to a gene. DNA of the CDR3: TGTGCCAGCAGCCTGACGACTAGCGGGGTCGGGAGTGAGCAGTTCTTC. Encoded protein: CASSLTTSGVGSEQFF.

CDR3 loop: CASSPGLNHLYGYTF. The CDR3 bases are TGTGCCAGCAGTCCGGGACTGAATCACCTCTATGGCTACACCTTC. This chain joins TRBV6-5 and TRBJ1-2; TRBD1 might be the D (5 bases). Between the trimmed V and J ends, which lost 5 bases and 4 bases, there was a span of 17 bases. This CDR3 region has 15 residues. The V gene's germline CDR1 is MNHEY and CDR2 SVGAGI.

The V and J genes are TRBV19 and TRBJ1-2; no reliable D call. Germline values: CDR1 LNHDA, CDR2 SQIVND (reference sequence). V lost 0 bases to trimming and J lost 4 bases, with 12 bases between them. This CDR3 has 15 amino acids. The CDR3 sequence: CASSIEHRNPYGYTF. The CDR3 DNA reads as TGTGCCAGTAGTATAGAGCACAGAAACCCCTATGGCTACACCTTC. Drawing the rest from reference TRBV19 and TRBJ1-2, the complete variable domain is DGGITQSPKYLFRKEGQNVTLSCEQNLNHDAMYWYRQDPGQGLRLIYYSQIVNDFQKGDIAEGYSVSREKKESFPLTVTSAQKNPTAFYLCASSIEHRNPYGYTFGSGTRLTVV.

The chain uses TRBV19 and TRBJ2-2; 7 bases align to TRBD2. This CDR3 spans 17 amino acids. Trimming removed 1 base from V and 6 bases from J; junction bases left unmatched: 11. The germline CDR1 and CDR2 sequences are LNHDA and SQIVND (reference sequence). This chain's CDR3 is CASSIVERERDSGELFF. The DNA of the CDR3 is TGTGCCAGTAGTATAGTCGAGAGGGAGCGGGATTCCGGGGAGCTGTTTTTT.

In its sample, this clone was seen once. This chain links TRBV5-1 with TRBJ2-2; 7 nucleotides line up with TRBD2. The germline V gene has CDR1 SGHRS and CDR2 YFSETQ. This CDR3 is built from 16 residues. J lost 1 base, V lost 7 bases, and 10 bases had no gene match. CDR3 in amino acids: CASVPGLGKNTGELFF. The CDR3, as DNA: TGCGCCAGCGTGCCCGGACTAGGAAAGAACACCGGGGAGCTGTTTTTT.

The rearrangement joins TRBV25-1 to TRBJ1-4; D may be TRBD1 (5 bases). Trimming cost V 3 bases and J 5 bases, with 10 bases left between them. Looked up from germline, CDR1 is MGHDK and CDR2 is SYGVNS. CDR3 length equals 14 residues. This CDR3 reads CASSEGGTNEKLFF. CDR3 coding DNA: TGTGCCAGCAGTGAGGGGGGGACGAATGAAAAACTGTTTTTT.

The J gene is TRBJ2-7, the V gene TRBV12-5; 10 bases match TRBD1. The CDR3 has 15 residues. The germline CDR1 and CDR2 sequences are LGHNT and FRNRAP. Trimming at V came to 5 bases and at J to 1 base, leaving 5 bases not matched to a gene. The CDR3 sequence: CASGPSDRGSYEQYF. The CDR3, as DNA: TGTGCTAGTGGTCCCTCGGACAGGGGGTCCTACGAGCAGTACTTC. Combining the CDR3 with reference TRBV12-5 and TRBJ2-7 gives the whole variable domain DARVTQTPRHKVTEMGQEVTMRCQPILGHNTVFWYRQTMMQGLELLAYFRNRAPLDDSGMPKDRFSAEMPDATLATLKIQPSEPRDSAVYFCASGPSDRGSYEQYFGPGTRLTVT.

The chain combines TRBV12-1 with TRBJ1-2; whether TRBD1, the table's D call, matches the DNA was not checked. TRBV12-1 is a pseudogene locus. The CDR3 loop spans 14 amino acids. The CDR3 nucleotides are TGTGCCAGCAGCTTCTTGGGCCAGGCGCATGGCTACACCTTC. Translated, it gives CASSFLGQAHGYTF.

This chain uses TRBV13 with TRBJ2-7; 7 bases are shared with TRBD2. There are 13 residues in the CDR3. J gave up 0 bases and V 6 bases, and 2 bases lay outside the gene matches. CDR1 PRHDT and CDR2 FYEKMQ come from the germline V gene (reference sequence). The CDR3 DNA sequence: TGTGCCAGCAGGCGGGGGAGCTCCTACGAGCAGTACTTC. This sequence encodes CASRRGSSYEQYF.

This clone was picked up one time. CDR3 amino acids: CASSLRGGTAYEQYF. For the CDR3, the DNA is TGTGCCAGCAGTCTCCGCGGGGGCACCGCCTACGAGCAGTACTTC. The rearrangement joins TRBV27 to TRBJ2-7; D perhaps matches TRBD2 (7 bases). CDR1 is MNHEY, CDR2 SMNVEV, per germline (reference sequence). Trimming stripped 5 bases from V and 2 bases from J, with 16 bases between. The CDR3 consists of 15 residues.

This sequence joins TRBV9 and TRBJ2-1; 8 bases map to TRBD2. Germline trimming cut 0 bases from V and 5 bases from J; bases unmatched to any gene: 7. Germline V gene lookup returns CDR1 SGDLS and CDR2 YYNGEE. The CDR3 consists of 16 residues. The CDR3 bases are TGTGCCAGCAGCGTAGGTCGGGGGGGCCGAGACAATGAGCAGTTCTTC. It is translated as CASSVGRGGRDNEQFF.

This chain links TRBV2 with TRBJ2-7; TRBD2 matches 10 bases. Unmatched junction bases numbered 10, after V lost 5 bases and J lost 9 bases. CDR3 size: 14 residues. Germline V CDR1 and CDR2: SNHLY, FYNNEI. This CDR3 is CASSSERGGVVQYF. DNA of the CDR3: TGTGCCAGCAGTTCGGAGCGGGGGGGCGTGGTGCAGTACTTC. The full variable domain, in which reference TRBV2 and TRBJ2-7 provide the parts outside the CDR3, is EPEVTQTPSHQVTQMGQEVILRCVPISNHLYFYWYRQILGQKVEFLVSFYNNEISEKSEIFDDQFSVERPDGSNFTLKIRSTKLEDSAMYFCASSSERGGVVQYFGPGTRLTVT.

V usage is TRBV6-5 and J usage is TRBJ2-2, with a tentative D call TRBD2 (5 bases). This CDR3 has 14 residues. Trimming stripped 2 bases from V and 5 bases from J, with 9 bases between. Germline loops: CDR1 MNHEY, CDR2 SVGAGI. CDR3 nucleotides: TGTGCCAGCAGTTACGGTGAGGGAACCGGGGAGCTGTTTTTT. Translated: CASSYGEGTGELFF.